Many counts were recorded for the clone carrying this TCR beta chain. The data are from a study of blood T cell repertoires in COVID-19. TCRdb keeps only in-frame clones here, not all; method: immunoSEQ multiplex PCR. The sample gives some 85,000 clones, about 77% of which show up once; 6.3% is in the top ten. This CDR3 spans 17 amino acids. The germline gives CDR1 KGHSH, CDR2 LQKENI. Deletions cut 0 bases from V and 0 bases from J, with 13 bases between. The chain employs TRBV18 and TRBJ2-3; no clear D gene. The sequence was collected from a man aged 65 to 85 with COVID-19, enrolled during active disease. The sample comprised peripheral blood. The CDR3 loop reads CASSPPVGVVSTDTQYF. CDR3 coding DNA: TGTGCCAGCTCACCACCTGTAGGAGTTGTTAGCACAGATACGCAGTATTTT.